The present T cell receptor beta chain was sequenced within a study of cytomegalovirus exposure and HLA in healthy donors. Germline lookup yields CDR1 MNHEY and CDR2 SMNVEV (reference sequence). CDR3 length: 16 residues. Trimming cost V 5 bases and J 6 bases; bases outside gene matches: 10. In its sample, this clone was seen once. Produced via immunoSEQ multiplex PCR; TCRdb's table is partial and in-frame only. The profile shows 120,000 or so clones, 85% of them singletons. The source is a woman in her twenties or thirties in good health and CMV-seronegative. The sequencing input was PBMCs. The J gene is TRBJ2-3, the V gene TRBV27, with 11 bases that match TRBD2. CDR3 sequence: CASSPYSGGAHDTQYF. In nucleotides, the CDR3 is TGTGCCAGCAGTCCATATAGCGGGGGGGCCCATGATACGCAGTATTTT.